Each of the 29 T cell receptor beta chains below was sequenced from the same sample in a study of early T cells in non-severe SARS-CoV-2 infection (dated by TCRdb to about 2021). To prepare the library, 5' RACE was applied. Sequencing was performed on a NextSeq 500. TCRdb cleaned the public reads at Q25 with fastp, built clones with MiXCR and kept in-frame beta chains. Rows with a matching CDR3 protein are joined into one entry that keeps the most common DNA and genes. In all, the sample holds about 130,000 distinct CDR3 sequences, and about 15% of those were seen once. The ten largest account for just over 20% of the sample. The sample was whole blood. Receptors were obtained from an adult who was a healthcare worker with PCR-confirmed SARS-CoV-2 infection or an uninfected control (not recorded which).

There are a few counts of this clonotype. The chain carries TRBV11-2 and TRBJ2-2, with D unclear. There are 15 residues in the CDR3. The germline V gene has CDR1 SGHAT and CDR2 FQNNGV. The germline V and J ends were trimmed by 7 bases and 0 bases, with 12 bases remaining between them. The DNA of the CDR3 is TGTGCCAGCACCCCCATGGCCGCGAACACCGGGGAGCTGTTTTTT. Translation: CASTPMAANTGELFF.

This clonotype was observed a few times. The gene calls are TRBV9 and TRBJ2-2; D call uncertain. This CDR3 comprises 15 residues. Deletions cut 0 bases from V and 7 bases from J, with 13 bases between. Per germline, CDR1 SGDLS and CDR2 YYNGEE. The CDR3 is CASSVATWSGGELFF. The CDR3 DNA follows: TGTGCCAGCAGCGTAGCTACGTGGAGTGGCGGGGAGCTGTTTTTT.

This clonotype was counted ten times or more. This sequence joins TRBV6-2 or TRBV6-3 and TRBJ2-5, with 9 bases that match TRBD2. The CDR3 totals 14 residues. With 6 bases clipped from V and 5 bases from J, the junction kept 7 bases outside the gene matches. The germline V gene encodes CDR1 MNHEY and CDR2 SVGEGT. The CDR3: CASRRAGGLETQYF. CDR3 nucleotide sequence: TGTGCCAGCAGGAGAGCGGGGGGTTTGGAGACCCAGTACTTC.

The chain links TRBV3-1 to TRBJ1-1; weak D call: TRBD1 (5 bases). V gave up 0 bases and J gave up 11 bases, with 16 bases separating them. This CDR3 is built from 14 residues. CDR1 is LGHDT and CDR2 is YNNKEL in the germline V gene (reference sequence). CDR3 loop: CASSQEAGLTRAFF. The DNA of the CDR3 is TGTGCCAGCAGCCAAGAGGCAGGGCTCACGAGGGCTTTCTTT. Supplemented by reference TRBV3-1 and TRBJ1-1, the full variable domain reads DTAVSQTPKYLVTQMGNDKSIKCEQNLGHDTMYWYKQDSKKFLKIMFSYNNKELIINETVPNRFSPKSPDKAHLNLHINSLELGDSAVYFCASSQEAGLTRAFFGQGTRLTVV.

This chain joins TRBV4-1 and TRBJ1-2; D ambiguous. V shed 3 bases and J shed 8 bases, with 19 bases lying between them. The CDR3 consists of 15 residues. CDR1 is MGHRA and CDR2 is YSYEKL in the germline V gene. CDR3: CASSHAKERRRGYTF. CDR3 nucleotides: TGCGCCAGCAGCCACGCTAAAGAGAGGAGGAGAGGCTACACCTTC.

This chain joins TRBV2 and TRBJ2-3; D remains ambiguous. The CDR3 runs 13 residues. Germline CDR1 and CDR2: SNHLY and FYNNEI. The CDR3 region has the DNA TGTGTCACCTACACCCCTCCCGTGGATACGCAGTATTTT. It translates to CVTYTPPVDTQYF.

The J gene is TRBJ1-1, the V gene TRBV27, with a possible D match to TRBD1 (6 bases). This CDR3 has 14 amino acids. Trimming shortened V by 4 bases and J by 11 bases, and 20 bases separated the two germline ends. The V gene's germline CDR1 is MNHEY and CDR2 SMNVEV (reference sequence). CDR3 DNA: TGTGCCAGCAGTTCCACAGGGAGAAGGTCTTTGGCTTTCTTT. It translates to CASSSTGRRSLAFF.

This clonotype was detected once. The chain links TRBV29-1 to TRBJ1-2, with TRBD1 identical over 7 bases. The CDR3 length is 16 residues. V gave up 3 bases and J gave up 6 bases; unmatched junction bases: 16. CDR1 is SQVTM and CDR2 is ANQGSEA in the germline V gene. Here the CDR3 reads CSVDRTGTESSNGYTF. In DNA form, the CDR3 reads TGCAGCGTTGATAGAACCGGGACAGAGTCTTCCAATGGCTACACCTTC.

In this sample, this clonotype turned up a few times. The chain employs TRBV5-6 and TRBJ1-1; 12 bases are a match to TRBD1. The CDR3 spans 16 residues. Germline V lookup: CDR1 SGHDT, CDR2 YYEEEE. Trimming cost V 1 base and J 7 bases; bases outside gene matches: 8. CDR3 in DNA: TGTGCCAGCAGCTTGCCCGGGACAGGGGGCAGTGTTGAAGCTTTCTTT. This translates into CASSLPGTGGSVEAFF. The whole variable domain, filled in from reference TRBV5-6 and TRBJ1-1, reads DAGVTQSPTHLIKTRGQQVTLRCSPKSGHDTVSWYQQALGQGPQFIFQYYEEEERQRGNFPDRFSGHQFPNYSSELNVNALLLGDSALYLCASSLPGTGGSVEAFFGQGTRLTVV.

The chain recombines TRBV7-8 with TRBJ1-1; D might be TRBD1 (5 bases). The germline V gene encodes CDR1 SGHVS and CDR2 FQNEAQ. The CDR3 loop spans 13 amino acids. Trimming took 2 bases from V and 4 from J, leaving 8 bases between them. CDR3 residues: CASSLTGLTEAFF. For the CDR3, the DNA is TGTGCCAGCAGCTTAACAGGACTCACTGAAGCTTTCTTT.

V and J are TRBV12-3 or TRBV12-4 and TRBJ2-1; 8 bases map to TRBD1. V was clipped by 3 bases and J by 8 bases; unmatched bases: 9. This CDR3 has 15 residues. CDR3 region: CASSFSTGGKDEQFF. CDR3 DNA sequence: TGTGCCAGCAGTTTTTCCACAGGGGGTAAGGATGAGCAGTTCTTC.

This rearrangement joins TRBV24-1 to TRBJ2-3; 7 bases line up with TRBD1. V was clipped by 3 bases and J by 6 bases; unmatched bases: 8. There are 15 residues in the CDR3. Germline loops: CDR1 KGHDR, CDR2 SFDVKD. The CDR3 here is CATSDMDRCLDTQYF. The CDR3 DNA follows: TGTGCCACCAGTGATATGGACAGGTGCTTGGATACGCAGTATTTT.

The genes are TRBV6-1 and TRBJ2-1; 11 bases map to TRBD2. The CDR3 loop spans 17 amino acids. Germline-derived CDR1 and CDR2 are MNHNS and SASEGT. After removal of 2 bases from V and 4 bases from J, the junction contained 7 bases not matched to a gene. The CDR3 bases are TGTGCCAGCAGTGAACGGTGGAGACTAGCGGGGTACAATGAGCAGTTCTTC. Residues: CASSERWRLAGYNEQFF.

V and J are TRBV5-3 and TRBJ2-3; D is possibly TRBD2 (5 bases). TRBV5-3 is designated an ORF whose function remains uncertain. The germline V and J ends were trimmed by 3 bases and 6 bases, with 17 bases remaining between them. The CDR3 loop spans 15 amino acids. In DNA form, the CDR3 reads TGTGCCAGAAGCTCGCCGGGATCCTGGCTGGATACGCAGTATTTT. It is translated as CARSSPGSWLDTQYF.

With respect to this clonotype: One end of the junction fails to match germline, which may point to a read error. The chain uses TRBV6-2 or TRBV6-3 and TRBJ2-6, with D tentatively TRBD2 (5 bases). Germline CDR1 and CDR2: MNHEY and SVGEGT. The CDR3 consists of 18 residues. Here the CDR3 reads CASSYPTDRALRATVLTF. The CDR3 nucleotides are TGTGCCAGCAGTTACCCCACGGATCGCGCCTTGAGGGCCACCGTCCTGACTTTC.

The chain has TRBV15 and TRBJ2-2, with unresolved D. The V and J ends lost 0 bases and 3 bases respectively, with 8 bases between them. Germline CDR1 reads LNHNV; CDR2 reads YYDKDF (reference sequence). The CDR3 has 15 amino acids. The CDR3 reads CATSRDRGYTGELFF. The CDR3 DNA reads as TGTGCCACCAGCAGAGATCGCGGATACACCGGGGAGCTGTTTTTT.

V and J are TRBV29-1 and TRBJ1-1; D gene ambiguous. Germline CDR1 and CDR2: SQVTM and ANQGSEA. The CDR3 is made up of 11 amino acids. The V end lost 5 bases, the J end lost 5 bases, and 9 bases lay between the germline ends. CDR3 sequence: CSVLSGTEAFF. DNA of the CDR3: TGCAGCGTTCTTAGCGGGACTGAAGCTTTCTTT. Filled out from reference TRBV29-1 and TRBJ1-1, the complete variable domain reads SAVISQKPSRDICQRGTSLTIQCQVDSQVTMMFWYRQQPGQSLTLIATANQGSEATYESGFVIDKFPISRPNLTFSTLTVSNMSPEDSSIYLCSVLSGTEAFFGQGTRLTVV.

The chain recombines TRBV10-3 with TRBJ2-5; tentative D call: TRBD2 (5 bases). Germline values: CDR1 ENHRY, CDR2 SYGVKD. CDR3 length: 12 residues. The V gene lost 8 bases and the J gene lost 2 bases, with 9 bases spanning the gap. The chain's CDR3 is CAIGAEQETQYF. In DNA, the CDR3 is TGTGCCATCGGAGCGGAGCAAGAGACCCAGTACTTC.

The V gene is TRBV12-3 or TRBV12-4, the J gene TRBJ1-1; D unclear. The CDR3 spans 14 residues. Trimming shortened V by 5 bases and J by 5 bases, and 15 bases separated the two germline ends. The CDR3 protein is CASSHNIIGTEAFF. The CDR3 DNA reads TGTGCCAGCAGTCACAACATTATTGGGACTGAAGCTTTCTTT.

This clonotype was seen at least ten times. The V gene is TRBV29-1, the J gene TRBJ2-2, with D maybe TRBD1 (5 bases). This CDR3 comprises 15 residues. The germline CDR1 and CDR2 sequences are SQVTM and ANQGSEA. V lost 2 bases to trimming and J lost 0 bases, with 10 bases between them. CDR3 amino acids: CSVERGPANTGELFF. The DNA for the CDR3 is TGCAGCGTTGAAAGGGGCCCCGCGAACACCGGGGAGCTGTTTTTT.

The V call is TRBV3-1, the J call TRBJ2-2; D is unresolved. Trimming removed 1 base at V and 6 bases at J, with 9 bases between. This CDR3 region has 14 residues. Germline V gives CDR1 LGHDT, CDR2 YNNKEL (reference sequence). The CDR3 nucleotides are TGTGCCAGCAGCCAAGGAGAGATCCCCGGGGAGCTGTTTTTT. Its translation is CASSQGEIPGELFF.

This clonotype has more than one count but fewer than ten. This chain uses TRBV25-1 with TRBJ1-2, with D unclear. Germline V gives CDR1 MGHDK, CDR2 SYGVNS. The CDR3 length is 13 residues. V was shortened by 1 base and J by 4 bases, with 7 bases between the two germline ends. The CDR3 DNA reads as TGTGCCAGCAGTGAATCGGCCGGCTATGGCTACACCTTC. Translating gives CASSESAGYGYTF.

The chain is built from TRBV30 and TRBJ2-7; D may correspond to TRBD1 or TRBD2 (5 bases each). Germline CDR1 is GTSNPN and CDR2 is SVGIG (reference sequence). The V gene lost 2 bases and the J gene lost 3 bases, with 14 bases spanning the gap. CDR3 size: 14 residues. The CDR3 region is CAWSRGPRDYEQYF. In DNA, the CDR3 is TGTGCCTGGAGTCGGGGCCCCCGGGACTACGAGCAGTACTTC. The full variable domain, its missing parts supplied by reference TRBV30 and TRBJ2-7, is SQTIHQWPATLVQPVGSPLSLECTVEGTSNPNLYWYRQAAGRGLQLLFYSVGIGQISSEVPQNLSASRPQDRQFILSSKKLLLSDSGFYLCAWSRGPRDYEQYFGPGTRLTVT.

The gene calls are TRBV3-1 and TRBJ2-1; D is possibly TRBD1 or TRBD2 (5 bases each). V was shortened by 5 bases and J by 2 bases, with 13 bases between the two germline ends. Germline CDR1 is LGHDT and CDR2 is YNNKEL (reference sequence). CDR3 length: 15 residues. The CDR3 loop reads CASSIDGTTYNEQFF. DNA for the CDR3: TGTGCCAGCAGCATCGACGGGACCACCTACAATGAGCAGTTCTTC.

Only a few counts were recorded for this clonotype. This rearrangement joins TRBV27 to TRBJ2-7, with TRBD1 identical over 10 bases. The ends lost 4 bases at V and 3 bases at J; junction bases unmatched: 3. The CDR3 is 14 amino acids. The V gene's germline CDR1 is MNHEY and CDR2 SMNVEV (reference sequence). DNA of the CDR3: TGTGCCAGCAGTTCACGGACAGGGGGCTACGAGCAGTACTTC. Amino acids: CASSSRTGGYEQYF.

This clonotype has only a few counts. CDR3 sequence (DNA): TGTGCCAGCAGCTTGGGGCGGGGATCCTCAGATACGCAGTATTTT. Amino acids: CASSLGRGSSDTQYF. V and J are TRBV7-8 and TRBJ2-3; possibly TRBD2 for D (6 bases). Trimming pared 3 bases from V and 4 bases from J, leaving 14 bases between. The CDR3 runs 15 residues. Per the germline V gene, CDR1 is SGHVS and CDR2 is FQNEAQ.

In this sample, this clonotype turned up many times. The CDR3 nucleotides are TGTGCCAGCAGTTTATCCGGAAACACCATATATTTT. Translation gives CASSLSGNTIYF. This chain joins TRBV12-3 or TRBV12-4 and TRBJ1-3, with D hard to call. Trimming shortened V by 2 bases and J by 4 bases, and 3 bases separated the two germline ends. There are 12 residues in the CDR3.

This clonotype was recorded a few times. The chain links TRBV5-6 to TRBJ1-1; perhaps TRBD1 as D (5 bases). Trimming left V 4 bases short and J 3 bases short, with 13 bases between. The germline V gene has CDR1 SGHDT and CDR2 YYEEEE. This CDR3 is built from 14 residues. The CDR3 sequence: CASSPGRLYTEAFF. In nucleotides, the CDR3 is TGTGCCAGCAGCCCGGGACGGCTATACACTGAAGCTTTCTTT.

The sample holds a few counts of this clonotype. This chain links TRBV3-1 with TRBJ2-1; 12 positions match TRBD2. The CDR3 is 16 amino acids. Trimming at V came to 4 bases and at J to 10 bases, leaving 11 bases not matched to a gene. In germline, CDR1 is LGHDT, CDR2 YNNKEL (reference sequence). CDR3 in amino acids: CASSPVLTSGGNEQFF. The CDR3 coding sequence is TGTGCCAGCAGCCCCGTACTGACTAGCGGGGGCAACGAGCAGTTCTTC.